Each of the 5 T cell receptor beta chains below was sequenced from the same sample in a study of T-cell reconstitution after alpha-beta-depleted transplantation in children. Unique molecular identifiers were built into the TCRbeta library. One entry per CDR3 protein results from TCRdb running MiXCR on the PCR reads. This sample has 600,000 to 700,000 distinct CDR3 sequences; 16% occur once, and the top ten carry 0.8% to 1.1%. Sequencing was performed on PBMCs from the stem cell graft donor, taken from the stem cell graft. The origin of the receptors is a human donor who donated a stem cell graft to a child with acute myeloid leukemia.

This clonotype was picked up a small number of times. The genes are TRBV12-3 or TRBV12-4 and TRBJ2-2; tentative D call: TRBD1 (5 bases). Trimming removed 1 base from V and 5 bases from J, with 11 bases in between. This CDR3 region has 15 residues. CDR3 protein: CASSLGQYLTGELFF. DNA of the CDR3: TGTGCCAGCAGTTTAGGACAGTATTTGACCGGGGAGCTGTTTTTT.

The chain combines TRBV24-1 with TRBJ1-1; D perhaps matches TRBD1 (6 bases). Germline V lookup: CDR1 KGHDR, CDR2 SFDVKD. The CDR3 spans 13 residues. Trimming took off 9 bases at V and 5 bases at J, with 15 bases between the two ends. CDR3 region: CATSRGGGTEAFF. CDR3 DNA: TGTGCCACCTCCAGGGGCGGGGGAACTGAAGCTTTCTTT.

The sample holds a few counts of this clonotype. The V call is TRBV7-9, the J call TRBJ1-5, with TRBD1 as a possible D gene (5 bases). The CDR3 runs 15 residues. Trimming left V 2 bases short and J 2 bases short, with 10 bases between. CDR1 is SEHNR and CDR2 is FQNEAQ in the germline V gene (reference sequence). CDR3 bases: TGTGCCAGCAGCTTATCAGGGCCGGGCAATCAGCCCCAGCATTTT. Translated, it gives CASSLSGPGNQPQHF.

CDR3 DNA: TGCAGTGCTAGAGTCAGGGATGCCGGCTATGGCTACACCTTC. Protein sequence: CSARVRDAGYGYTF. J is TRBJ1-2 and V is TRBV20-1; tentatively, D is TRBD1 (5 bases). Trimming pared 1 base from V and 4 bases from J, leaving 13 bases between. The germline V gene has CDR1 DFQATT and CDR2 SNEGSKA (reference sequence). This CDR3 has 14 amino acids.

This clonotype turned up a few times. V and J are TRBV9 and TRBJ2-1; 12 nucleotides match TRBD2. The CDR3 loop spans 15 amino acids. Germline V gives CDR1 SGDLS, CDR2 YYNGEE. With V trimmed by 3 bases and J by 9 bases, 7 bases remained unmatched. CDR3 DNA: TGTGCCAGCAGCGACCGGACTAGCGGGGCTATTGAGCAGTTCTTC. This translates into CASSDRTSGAIEQFF.